These 18 T cell receptor beta chains were all obtained from the same sample, sequenced in a study of T-cell memory formation after mild COVID-19. In TCRdb, the 5' RACE reads were re-called with MiXCR into one record per CDR3 protein. The data hold almost 250,000 distinct CDR3 sequences, with approximately 15% observed a single time. Sequenced material: PBMCs or a T cell subset sorted from them (not recorded which). All receptors come from an adult woman who had mild COVID-19 (a few samples of this study predate the infection). Cell type and time point are not known.

The chain is built from TRBV25-1 and TRBJ2-6; D ambiguous. CDR3 length: 14 amino acids. V lost 4 bases and J 1 base, leaving 5 bases between the germline ends. Germline values: CDR1 MGHDK, CDR2 SYGVNS. This chain's CDR3 is CASSGSSGANVLTF. In nucleotides, the CDR3 is TGTGCCAGCAGTGGATCTTCTGGGGCCAACGTCCTGACTTTC.

J is TRBJ2-1 and V is TRBV18; D may be TRBD1 (6 bases). Germline CDR1 is KGHSH and CDR2 is LQKENI. V was pared by 1 base and J by 0 bases, with 25 bases between. CDR3 length equals 21 residues. CDR3 bases: TGTGCCAGCTCACCACTGACCCGGGACAATCGCCCCCCTAGCTCCTACAATGAGCAGTTCTTC. This translates into CASSPLTRDNRPPSSYNEQFF.

This clonotype was observed a few times. This chain connects TRBV12-3 or TRBV12-4 to TRBJ1-1, with D maybe TRBD1 (6 bases). Trimming cost V 5 bases and J 10 bases, with 17 bases left between them. This CDR3 has 13 residues. The CDR3 nucleotides are TGTGCCAGCAGTCTGGGGGACAAGGGCTCAGCTTTCTTT. Translating gives CASSLGDKGSAFF.

This clonotype was counted only a few times. The chain links TRBV5-6 to TRBJ1-5, with no clear D. V lost 5 bases and J 5 bases, leaving 14 bases between the germline ends. This CDR3 region has 14 residues. The germline V gene has CDR1 SGHDT and CDR2 YYEEEE. The CDR3, as DNA: TGTGCCAGCAGTTCCGCCGGAACGGATCAGCCCCAGCATTTT. Amino acid sequence: CASSSAGTDQPQHF.

The V call is TRBV6-1, the J call TRBJ1-2; D possibly corresponds to TRBD1 (6 bases). Between the trimmed V and J ends, which lost 6 bases and 3 bases, there was a span of 11 bases. The germline V gene has CDR1 MNHNS and CDR2 SASEGT. The CDR3 covers 13 residues. The CDR3 DNA reads TGTGCCAGCAGAGGACAGCAACACTATGGCTACACCTTC. Amino acids: CASRGQQHYGYTF.

This clonotype appeared many times. This chain uses TRBV5-1 with TRBJ2-7, with D unclear. Germline V gene sequence: CDR1 SGHRS, CDR2 YFSETQ. V was trimmed by 0 bases and J by 4 bases, leaving 11 bases between them. This CDR3 region has 14 residues. The CDR3 here is CASSLATGGYEQYF. CDR3 nucleotides: TGCGCCAGCAGCTTGGCCACGGGCGGATACGAGCAGTACTTC.

In its sample, this clonotype was seen a few times. The chain recombines TRBV7-6 with TRBJ1-2; 7 bases map to TRBD1. J lost 8 bases, V lost 3 bases, and 3 bases had no gene match. This CDR3 contains 12 residues. Per germline, CDR1 SGHVS and CDR2 FNYEAQ. In nucleotides, the CDR3 is TGTGCCAGCAGCTTGAGGGGGCAAGGCTACACCTTC. Encoded protein: CASSLRGQGYTF. Using reference TRBV7-6 and TRBJ1-2 for the parts outside the CDR3, the full variable domain is GAGVSQSPRYKVTKRGQDVALRCDPISGHVSLYWYRQALGQGPEFLTYFNYEAQQDKSGLPNDRFSAERPEGSISTLTIQRTEQRDSAMYRCASSLRGQGYTFGSGTRLTVV.

In this sample, this clonotype turned up a few times. The V gene is TRBV24-1, the J gene TRBJ2-2; 7 nucleotides match TRBD2. Trimming took 0 bases from V and 4 from J; bases not matched to a gene: 7. The CDR3 is made up of 17 amino acids. Germline loops: CDR1 KGHDR, CDR2 SFDVKD. Here the CDR3 reads CATSDLSPAGSTGELFF. CDR3 nucleotides: TGTGCCACCAGTGATTTGAGCCCAGCGGGGTCCACCGGGGAGCTGTTTTTT.

The sample holds many counts of this clonotype. V gene TRBV27 combines with J gene TRBJ2-5; tentatively, D is TRBD1 (5 bases). The germline V and J ends were trimmed by 4 bases and 2 bases, with 11 bases remaining between them. The CDR3 is 14 amino acids. The germline CDR1 and CDR2 sequences are MNHEY and SMNVEV (reference sequence). The CDR3 DNA reads TGTGCCAGCAGTTCTCAGGGTCCGCAAGAGACCCAGTACTTC. It translates to CASSSQGPQETQYF.

This clonotype occurred a few times. The chain carries TRBV7-2 and TRBJ2-5; 10 bases are a match to TRBD2. The CDR3 extends over 15 amino acids. CDR1 SGHTA and CDR2 FQGNSA come from the germline V gene. V was clipped by 5 bases and J by 7 bases; unmatched bases: 10. The CDR3 DNA is TGTGCCAGCAGCACCTCAGCGGGGGGGGTCCTGACCCAGTACTTC. It is translated as CASSTSAGGVLTQYF. The complete variable domain, with remaining parts taken from reference TRBV7-2 and TRBJ2-5, reads GAGVSQSPSNKVTEKGKDVELRCDPISGHTALYWYRQSLGQGLEFLIYFQGNSAPDKSGLPSDRFSAERTGGSVSTLTIQRTQQEDSAVYLCASSTSAGGVLTQYFGPGTRLLVL.

The chain combines TRBV6-2 or TRBV6-3 with TRBJ1-1, with 10 bases that match TRBD1. V lost 4 bases, J lost 4 bases, and 3 bases stayed unmatched. The CDR3 runs 14 residues. Germline lookup yields CDR1 MNHEY and CDR2 SVGEGT. CDR3 bases: TGTGCCAGCAGTTTGACAGGGGGCGTCACTGAAGCTTTCTTT. Encoded protein: CASSLTGGVTEAFF.

This clonotype was detected only a few times. One junction end does not reproduce the germline sequence, and a read error may be involved. The chain uses TRBV15 and TRBJ2-5; D uncertain. CDR3 length equals 12 residues. The germline V gene encodes CDR1 LNHNV and CDR2 YYDKDF (reference sequence). The CDR3 region is CATSRDDLMVTF. Written as DNA, the CDR3 is TGTGCCACCAGCAGAGATGATCTTATGGTTACTTTC. Filled out from reference TRBV15 and TRBJ2-5, the complete variable domain reads DAMVIQNPRYQVTQFGKPVTLSCSQTLNHNVMYWYQQKSSQAPKLLFHYYDKDFNNEADTPDNFQSRRPNTSFCFLDIRSPGLGDTAMYLCATSRDDLMVTFGPGTRLLVL.

The rearrangement joins TRBV7-2 to TRBJ2-1; 8 positions agree with TRBD2. V lost 5 bases and J lost 7; bases outside the gene matches: 10. From germline, CDR1 is SGHTA and CDR2 FQGNSA. The CDR3 length is 15 residues. CDR3 amino acids: CASSPRWTSRNEQFF. CDR3 nucleotides: TGTGCCAGCAGCCCCCGATGGACTAGCCGAAATGAGCAGTTCTTC.

The chain uses TRBV4-2 and TRBJ2-2; possible D gene TRBD2, 6 bases. The V and J ends lost 3 bases and 7 bases respectively, with 18 bases between them. This CDR3 has 16 amino acids. The germline CDR1 and CDR2 sequences are LGHNA and YNFKEQ. CDR3 sequence reads: CASSHPRDFTGGELFF. DNA of the CDR3: TGTGCCAGCAGCCACCCCAGGGACTTCACGGGCGGGGAGCTGTTTTTT.

This chain links TRBV10-3 with TRBJ2-2; possibly TRBD1 for D (5 bases). Germline CDR1 reads ENHRY; CDR2 reads SYGVKD. Trimming stripped 0 bases from V and 3 bases from J, with 11 bases between. The CDR3 loop spans 16 amino acids. The DNA of the CDR3 is TGTGCCATCAGTGAGTCGTCAGGGTCGGACACCGGGGAGCTGTTTTTT. Encoded protein: CAISESSGSDTGELFF.

The chain employs TRBV12-3 or TRBV12-4 and TRBJ1-4; tentatively, D is TRBD1 (5 bases). The V and J ends lost 1 base and 8 bases respectively, with 14 bases between them. This CDR3 comprises 15 residues. The CDR3 nucleotides read TGTGCCAGCAGTTTAGTTGTCGGGACCGCAGAAAAACTGTTTTTT. Its translation is CASSLVVGTAEKLFF.

Only a few counts were recorded for this clonotype. The V gene is TRBV12-3 or TRBV12-4, the J gene TRBJ1-2; no definite D call. V lost 3 bases, J lost 4 bases, and 6 bases lay in between. The CDR3 runs 12 residues. CDR3 coding DNA: TGTGCCAGCAGTTTGGGGATCTATGGCTACACCTTC. Its protein is CASSLGIYGYTF.

This clonotype has just a few counts. The gene calls are TRBV25-1 and TRBJ2-5; TRBD2 agrees at 7 bases. With 5 bases clipped from V and 4 bases from J, the junction kept 7 bases outside the gene matches. CDR1 MGHDK and CDR2 SYGVNS come from the germline V gene. The CDR3 length is 14 residues. The CDR3: CASSLAGDLETQYF. The DNA of the CDR3 is TGTGCCAGCAGTTTGGCGGGAGATTTAGAGACCCAGTACTTC. Full variable domain (outside the CDR3, taken from reference TRBV25-1 and TRBJ2-5): EADIYQTPRYLVIGTGKKITLECSQTMGHDKMYWYQQDPGMELHLIHYSYGVNSTEKGDLSSESTVSRIRTEHFPLTLESARPSHTSQYLCASSLAGDLETQYFGPGTRLLVL.